Listed here are 10 T cell receptor beta chains from one sample, sequenced in a study of T cells in Graves' hyperthyroidism and ophthalmopathy. Template material for amplifying TCR beta CDR3 regions consisted of RNA transcripts. TCR CDR3 regions were first amplified by RT-PCR with HTBI primers. TCRdb reprocessed the multiplex PCR reads via MiXCR and lists one record per CDR3 protein. The data hold about 410,000 distinct CDR3 sequences, with about 14% observed a single time. Sequenced sample: blood. All receptors come from a woman in her twenties or thirties with Graves' ophthalmopathy.

The rearrangement joins TRBV27 to TRBJ2-7; no firm D call. CDR1 is MNHEY, CDR2 SMNVEV, per germline (reference sequence). The CDR3 sequence is 13 residues long. With 5 bases removed from V and 7 bases from J, the gap between germline ends came to 15 bases. The CDR3 loop is CASSPLQVKEQYF. CDR3 DNA sequence: TGTGCCAGCAGTCCCCTCCAGGTAAAAGAGCAGTACTTC.

This clonotype was recorded a few times. Since a much larger clone is just one base distant, this may be a read error. DNA of the CDR3: TGTGCCAGCAGTTTATCTAACGGGGGGGGGGAGCAGTACTTC. The encoded protein is CASSLSNGGGEQYF. This chain joins TRBV27 and TRBJ2-7, with TRBD2 matching over 8 bases. Germline V gene lookup returns CDR1 MNHEY and CDR2 SMNVEV (reference sequence). There are 14 residues in the CDR3. J lost 7 bases, V lost 0 bases, and 5 bases had no gene match.

Remarks on this clonotype: A much larger clone is a single base away; this may be a read error. The rearrangement uses TRBV28 and TRBJ2-7, with D tentatively TRBD1 (6 bases). V was cut by 6 bases and J by 7 bases, with 13 bases left in between. The V gene's germline CDR1 is MDHEN and CDR2 SYDVKM. This CDR3 spans 12 amino acids. The CDR3 DNA sequence: TGTGCCAGCAGGATACAGGGCGGTGAGCAGTACTTC. Encoded protein: CASRIQGGEQYF.

This clonotype was detected many times. V and J are TRBV12-3 or TRBV12-4 and TRBJ1-4, with TRBD1 matching 9 bases. The CDR3 is made up of 14 amino acids. Trimming took 6 bases from V and 8 from J; bases not matched to a gene: 7. The CDR3 DNA follows: TGTGCCAGCAGCACCGGGACAGGGCGCGAAAAACTGTTTTTT. This gives the protein CASSTGTGREKLFF.

This chain connects TRBV7-9 to TRBJ2-1, with D possibly being TRBD2 (5 bases). V gave up 0 bases and J gave up 10 bases, with 13 bases separating them. The germline V gene has CDR1 SEHNR and CDR2 FQNEAQ (reference sequence). The CDR3 extends over 14 amino acids. The CDR3 is CASSLAGPSNEQFF. In nucleotides, the CDR3 is TGTGCCAGCAGCTTAGCAGGACCTAGCAACGAGCAGTTCTTC. Supplemented by reference TRBV7-9 and TRBJ2-1, the full variable domain reads DTGVSQNPRHKITKRGQNVTFRCDPISEHNRLYWYRQTLGQGPEFLTYFQNEAQLEKSRLLSDRFSAERPKGSFSTLEIQRTEQGDSAMYLCASSLAGPSNEQFFGPGTRLTVL.

This clonotype was seen many times. The chain joins TRBV5-5 to TRBJ2-5; tentative D call: TRBD2 (5 bases). This CDR3 is built from 13 residues. Between the trimmed V and J ends, which lost 3 bases and 5 bases, there was a span of 11 bases. Germline V CDR1 and CDR2: SGHKS, YYEKEE (reference sequence). Written as DNA, the CDR3 is TGTGCCAGCAGCTACCAAAGAGGGGAGACCCAGTACTTC. It is translated as CASSYQRGETQYF.

This clonotype was observed at least ten times. The V and J genes are TRBV7-3 and TRBJ2-1; TRBD2 might be the D (6 bases). Germline-derived CDR1 and CDR2 are SGHTA and FQGTGA. Trimming left V 1 base short and J 3 bases short, with 16 bases between. CDR3 length: 17 amino acids. In DNA form, the CDR3 reads TGTGCCAGCAGCTTAAGGCCTCCGGCAGCGGGCTACAATGAGCAGTTCTTC. It yields the protein CASSLRPPAAGYNEQFF. The complete variable domain, with remaining parts taken from reference TRBV7-3 and TRBJ2-1, reads GAGVSQTPSNKVTEKGKYVELRCDPISGHTALYWYRQSLGQGPEFLIYFQGTGAADDSGLPNDRFFAVRPEGSVSTLKIQRTERGDSAVYLCASSLRPPAAGYNEQFFGPGTRLTVL.

This clonotype occurred many times. V and J are TRBV5-5 and TRBJ2-7; perhaps TRBD1 as D (6 bases). Trimming shortened V by 4 bases and J by 2 bases, and 19 bases separated the two germline ends. CDR1 and CDR2 (germline): SGHKS, YYEKEE (reference sequence). The CDR3 runs 16 residues. DNA of the CDR3: TGTGCCAGCAGCAAAACTCGGACAGTTTCTACCTACGAGCAGTACTTC. Protein: CASSKTRTVSTYEQYF.

Turning to this clonotype: A much bigger clone sits one base away, suggesting this may be a read error. The chain recombines TRBV28 with TRBJ1-5; unclear D gene. The CDR3 is made up of 15 amino acids. Germline V gives CDR1 MDHEN, CDR2 SYDVKM. The CDR3: CAGSLIRDQKRPQHF. CDR3 sequence (DNA): TGTGCCGGCAGTTTAATTAGAGACCAAAAGAGACCCCAGCATTTT. Filled out from reference TRBV28 and TRBJ1-5, the complete variable domain reads DVKVTQSSRYLVKRTGEKVFLECVQDMDHENMFWYRQDPGLGLRLIYFSYDVKMKEKGDIPEGYSVSREKKERFSLILESASTNQTSMYLCAGSLIRDQKRPQHFGDGTRLSIL.

This clonotype appeared many times. V is TRBV28 and J is TRBJ2-7, with D possibly matching TRBD1 (5 bases). The V gene lost 2 bases and the J gene lost 4 bases, with 15 bases spanning the gap. This CDR3 has 15 amino acids. CDR1 and CDR2 from the germline V gene are MDHEN and SYDVKM. The DNA of the CDR3 is TGTGCCAGCAGTTTAGATACAGGTGCCAATTACGAGCAGTACTTC. Protein sequence: CASSLDTGANYEQYF.